This T cell receptor beta chain was found in a study of blood T cell repertoires in COVID-19. Sequencing was performed with immunoSEQ multiplex PCR; in TCRdb, only in-frame clones are kept and a portion is missing. Among around 220,000 clones, about four fifths were seen once, and the ten largest hold approximately 6.8%. CDR3 size: 13 residues. The V end was cut by 4 bases, the J end by 2 bases, with 9 bases between. The chain employs TRBV12-3 or TRBV12-4 and TRBJ2-7, with D possibly being TRBD1 (5 bases). The TCR was taken from a woman in her thirties or forties who had recovered from COVID-19. Input material: PBMCs or T cells enriched from blood (not recorded which). The CDR3 DNA sequence: TGTGCCAGCAGTTCCAGACAGACCTACGAGCAGTACTTC. Translated, it gives CASSSRQTYEQYF.